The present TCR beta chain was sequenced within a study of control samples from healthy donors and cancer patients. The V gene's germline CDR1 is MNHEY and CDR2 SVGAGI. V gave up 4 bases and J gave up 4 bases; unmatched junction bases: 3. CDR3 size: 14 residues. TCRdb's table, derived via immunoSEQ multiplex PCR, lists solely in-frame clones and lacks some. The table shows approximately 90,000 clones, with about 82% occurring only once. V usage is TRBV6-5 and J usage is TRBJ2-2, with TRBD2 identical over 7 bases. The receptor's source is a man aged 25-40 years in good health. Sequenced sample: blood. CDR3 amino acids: CASSWSGGTGELFF. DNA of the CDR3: TGTGCCAGCAGTTGGTCGGGGGGCACCGGGGAGCTGTTTTTT.